The 5 T cell receptor beta chains reported below all come from one sample, sequenced in a study of cytomegalovirus exposure and HLA in healthy donors. The PCR contained 60 Vbeta and 13 Jbeta primers. Assay: immunoSEQ multiplex PCR; the TCRdb copy retains only in-frame clones and omits some. The sample lists about 140,000 clones, around 80% occurring once. The sequenced sample was PBMCs. The receptors come from a man in his forties in good health and CMV-seronegative.

This clone was seen a few times. The V call is TRBV7-2, the J call TRBJ1-1; 10 bases fit TRBD1. V was clipped by 4 bases and J by 6 bases; unmatched bases: 11. The CDR3 is 16 amino acids. Per germline, CDR1 SGHTA and CDR2 FQGNSA. The CDR3: CASSSRGQGSRAEAFF. The CDR3 bases are TGTGCCAGCAGCTCCAGGGGACAGGGGAGTCGCGCTGAAGCTTTCTTT.

This clone was picked up a small number of times. The V call is TRBV7-9, the J call TRBJ2-3; 7 nucleotides line up with TRBD2. This CDR3 region has 15 residues. Germline lookup yields CDR1 SEHNR and CDR2 FQNEAQ (reference sequence). Trimming at V came to 4 bases and at J to 1 base, leaving 5 bases not matched to a gene. For the CDR3, the DNA is TGTGCCAGCAGCTCCATCAGCGGGGGCACAGATACGCAGTATTTT. Translated: CASSSISGGTDTQYF.

This clone was observed a handful of times. The chain couples TRBV5-6 to TRBJ1-5, with 8 positions matching TRBD1. Germline V gene data show CDR1 as SGHDT and CDR2 as YYEEEE. V gave up 1 base and J gave up 5 bases; unmatched junction bases: 8. The CDR3 is 16 residues long. CDR3 sequence (DNA): TGTGCCAGCAGCTTGATCAGGGGGCGATCCGATCAGCCCCAGCATTTT. This codes for CASSLIRGRSDQPQHF.

The rearrangement joins TRBV5-6 to TRBJ1-1, with 7 positions matching TRBD1. The CDR3 spans 14 residues. From germline, CDR1 is SGHDT and CDR2 YYEEEE. J was trimmed by 4 bases and V by 0 bases; bases with no gene match: 3. DNA for the CDR3: TGTGCCAGCAGCTTGGGGGCAGGGGGCACTGAAGCTTTCTTT. This codes for CASSLGAGGTEAFF. Combining the CDR3 with reference TRBV5-6 and TRBJ1-1 gives the whole variable domain DAGVTQSPTHLIKTRGQQVTLRCSPKSGHDTVSWYQQALGQGPQFIFQYYEEEERQRGNFPDRFSGHQFPNYSSELNVNALLLGDSALYLCASSLGAGGTEAFFGQGTRLTVV.

This clone occurred once. CDR3 sequence (DNA): TGTGCCAGCAGCTTGGAACTAACAGGGAGATATAGCAATCAGCCCCAGCATTTT. As protein: CASSLELTGRYSNQPQHF. The rearrangement joins TRBV5-5 to TRBJ1-5; D might be TRBD1 (6 bases). V lost 0 bases and J 0 bases, leaving 16 bases between the germline ends. This CDR3 is built from 18 residues. Looked up from germline, CDR1 is SGHKS and CDR2 is YYEKEE (reference sequence).